This T cell receptor beta chain was recorded in a study of blood T cell repertoires in COVID-19. Overall study: The cDNA or gDNA used as material had been derived from T cells, B-cell-depleted T cells, or PBMCs.

The protocol was immunoSEQ multiplex PCR, while the TCRdb copy is restricted to in-frame clones and leaves out a portion. The sample consists of 140,000 to 150,000 clones, approximately 81% of them appearing once. With regard to this clone: Other DNA sequences in the same sample also yield this CDR3.

The receptor was isolated from a human donor in a cohort sampled during active COVID-19. Specimen: peripheral blood.

CDR3 sequence (DNA): TGTGCCAGCAGCTTGGGGCTAGCGGGAGTTGAGACCCAGTACTTC. This encodes CASSLGLAGVETQYF. V usage is TRBV5-4 and J usage is TRBJ2-5; 10 bases are shared with TRBD2. V lost 0 bases to trimming and J lost 5 bases; unmatched junction nucleotides: 4. From germline, CDR1 is SGHNT and CDR2 YYREEE (reference sequence). The CDR3 spans 15 residues.